This TCR beta chain was retrieved from a study of blood T cells in healthy people across ages. Study results and caveats: A strong correlation between TCR beta diversity and naive T cell percentage was seen. TCR beta diversity, measured per million T cells, fell in a roughly linear way with age.

This clonotype was counted only a few times. The antigen remains unidentified. The germline V and J ends were trimmed by 2 bases and 5 bases, with 16 bases remaining between them. Germline lookup yields CDR1 MNHEY and CDR2 SMNVEV (reference sequence). CDR3 size: 15 residues. Using a J-beta primer mix together with a sample-barcoded 5' primer, a second PCR was run for about 7 to 12 cycles. Each of the samples gave a minimum of 2.5 million paired-end reads that contained CDR3. TCRdb ran MiXCR on the 5' RACE reads and lists one entry per CDR3 protein. The table lists hundreds of thousands of distinct CDR3 sequences, more than 20% of them singletons. The same data also went into a second study, on T cells of mothers and their children. That publication notes: Each child contributed around 3 million TCR beta CDR3 reads, while each mother contributed over 8 million.

V and J are TRBV27 and TRBJ2-7; no definite D call. The clonotype originates from a boy younger than 18 in good health. The sample consisted of blood. As DNA, the CDR3 is TGTGCCAGCAGTTTAAGTAGCTCTTCCAGGAACGAGCAGTACTTC. Protein: CASSLSSSSRNEQYF.